The T cell receptor beta chain under discussion was sequenced for a study of OX40 agonist ivuxolimab in advanced cancers. Overall study: At approximately 83% male, the cohort had a mean age of 60 years, ranging from about 20 to 90. Prior therapy, whether anti-PD-1, anti-PD-L1 or anti-CTLA-4, was allowed, and about 40% had some. Study-wide findings and caveats: The study observed clonal expansion of CD4+ and CD8+ blood T cells by week 6 at 0.1 to 3.0 mg/kg.

Only in-frame clones appear in the TCRdb table, and some are missing; sequencing was by immunoSEQ multiplex PCR. Here the sample spans about 110,000 clones, approximately 89% being singletons. As for this clone: Its matching antigen is unknown.

Trimming took off 6 bases at V and 5 bases at J, with 15 bases between the two ends. CDR3 size: 14 residues. Germline V gives CDR1 KGHSH, CDR2 LQKENI. This receptor was taken from an adult with an advanced solid tumor such as melanoma, head and neck, liver or kidney cancer. The sample was CD4+ or CD8+ T cells sorted from blood, taken in a trial of the OX40 agonist ivuxolimab. This chain uses TRBV18 with TRBJ2-3, with unresolved D. CDR3 DNA sequence: TGTGCCAGCTCCCCGGAATCCCGAATAGATACGCAGTATTTT. This translates into CASSPESRIDTQYF.